This TCR beta chain was recovered during a study of blood T cell repertoires in COVID-19. The overall study: Collection of acute and convalescent COVID-19 samples took place in the United States, Italy and Spain. PBMCs, B-cell-depleted T cells, or T cells were the source of the cDNA or gDNA that made up the material.

In the authors' workflow: Quantification of nucleated cells was approximated via reference gene primer amplification. Measured with immunoSEQ multiplex PCR; TCRdb has only the in-frame clones, and not every one. The V and J calls and the clone size are those of that table, but D and trimming were determined from the DNA. The data contain approximately 280,000 clones, almost 85% of them singletons. CDR1 is MGHRA and CDR2 is YSYEKL in the germline V gene. V lost 4 bases to trimming and J lost 0 bases, with 9 bases between them. The CDR3 is 14 amino acids. Sequencing used peripheral blood. The clonotype originates from a man aged 50 to 60 with active or convalescent COVID-19. The genes are TRBV4-1 and TRBJ1-1; perhaps TRBD1 as D (6 bases). CDR3 protein: CASSLYRVNTEAFF. For the CDR3, the DNA is TGCGCCAGCAGCCTGTACAGGGTGAACACTGAAGCTTTCTTT.